Listed here is a single TCR beta chain. V shed 0 bases and J 5 bases; nucleotides not matched to a gene: 4. The CDR3 sequence is 15 residues long. Germline lookup yields CDR1 LNHNV and CDR2 YYDKDF (reference sequence). The sample comes from a study of blood T cells in healthy people across ages. Using a J-beta primer mix together with a sample-barcoded 5' primer, a second PCR was run for roughly 6 to 12 cycles. Researchers report that a template-switch adaptor with 12 random nucleotides tagged each cDNA molecule. TCRdb re-derived calls from the 5' RACE reads in MiXCR, one entry per CDR3 protein. The table has 550,000 to 800,000 distinct CDR3 sequences, roughly 20% seen once.

The receptor comes from a man between 70 and 80 years old in good health. The sequencing input was blood. The chain combines TRBV15 with TRBJ2-7; 10 bases line up with TRBD2. CDR3 in amino acids: CATSRDSAGGNEQYF. The CDR3 coding sequence is TGTGCCACCAGCAGAGATTCAGCGGGAGGGAACGAGCAGTACTTC.